Shown below are 18 T cell receptor beta chains from a single sample sequenced in a study of cytomegalovirus exposure and HLA in healthy donors. Use of 60 Vbeta and 13 Jbeta primers characterized the PCR. Using immunoSEQ multiplex PCR, the repertoire was profiled, and TCRdb retains in-frame clones only, with some absent. This table has about 110,000 clones, around 85% appearing once. Sample: PBMCs. These receptors all come from a man aged 25 to 40 in good health and CMV-seropositive.

The chain is built from TRBV27 and TRBJ2-5; the D gene is possibly TRBD1 (7 bases). In germline, CDR1 is MNHEY, CDR2 SMNVEV (reference sequence). Trimming stripped 1 base from V and 7 bases from J, with 16 bases between. The CDR3 contains 15 residues. CDR3 protein: CASSLLAGGLGTQYF. The CDR3 DNA follows: TGTGCCAGCAGTTTATTGGCAGGGGGACTTGGGACCCAGTACTTC.

This sequence joins TRBV30 and TRBJ1-4; possible D gene TRBD1, 5 bases. The CDR3 covers 13 residues. Germline CDR1 GTSNPN, CDR2 SVGIG (reference sequence). Trimming stripped 2 bases from V and 8 bases from J, with 12 bases between. The CDR3 nucleotides read TGTGCCTGGAGTCCGGGGGTGGGGGAAAAACTGTTTTTT. Translation gives CAWSPGVGEKLFF.

This clone has just one count. V and J are TRBV14 and TRBJ2-3, with 13 bases matching TRBD2. The CDR3 covers 17 residues. Germline CDR1 and CDR2: SGHDN and FVKESK. Trimming at V came to 2 bases and at J to 3 bases, leaving 5 bases not matched to a gene. CDR3 nucleotide sequence: TGTGCCAGCAGCCAACGACTAGCGGGGGGCCGTACAGATACGCAGTATTTT. It translates to CASSQRLAGGRTDTQYF. Full variable domain (outside the CDR3, taken from reference TRBV14 and TRBJ2-3): EAGVTQFPSHSVIEKGQTVTLRCDPISGHDNLYWYRRVMGKEIKFLLHFVKESKQDESGMPNNRFLAERTGGTYSTLKVQPAELEDSGVYFCASSQRLAGGRTDTQYFGPGTRLTVL.

Here the CDR3 DNA reads TGTGCCAGCAGTCCTACGACTGGGTCCGGGGAGCTGTTTTTT. This encodes CASSPTTGSGELFF. The chain employs TRBV7-9 and TRBJ2-2; D call uncertain. Germline V CDR1 and CDR2: SEHNR, FQNEAQ (reference sequence). V dropped 6 bases and J dropped 6 bases, with 14 bases sitting between them. There are 14 residues in the CDR3.

This rearrangement joins TRBV7-2 to TRBJ2-1; 8 bases are a match to TRBD1. The CDR3 extends over 16 amino acids. Germline trimming cut 5 bases from V and 9 bases from J; bases unmatched to any gene: 15. Germline loops: CDR1 SGHTA, CDR2 FQGNSA. CDR3: CASSPRASWTGSEQFF. CDR3 sequence (DNA): TGTGCCAGCAGCCCCCGGGCGAGTTGGACAGGGAGTGAGCAGTTCTTC.

The chain links TRBV6-6 to TRBJ2-1, with D possibly being TRBD2 (7 bases). The CDR3 has 16 residues. The germline CDR1 and CDR2 sequences are MNHNY and SVGAGI (reference sequence). V was shortened by 4 bases and J by 0 bases, with 13 bases between the two germline ends. In DNA form, the CDR3 reads TGTGCCAGCAGTTTTCGCGGGGGCAGCTCCTACAATGAGCAGTTCTTC. This sequence encodes CASSFRGGSSYNEQFF.

The genes are TRBV7-9 and TRBJ2-1, with a possible D match to TRBD1 (6 bases). This CDR3 is 16 amino acids long. Trimming left V 3 bases short and J 10 bases short, with 22 bases between. Germline CDR1 is SEHNR and CDR2 is FQNEAQ (reference sequence). CDR3 sequence (DNA): TGTGCCAGCAGCTTGGACGACAGGTCGTTTCTTCTAGAGCAGTTCTTC. It translates to CASSLDDRSFLLEQFF.

This chain uses TRBV5-1 with TRBJ1-3; D gene uncertain. Germline CDR1 reads SGHRS; CDR2 reads YFSETQ. Trimming cost V 4 bases and J 2 bases, with 4 bases left between them. This CDR3 has 12 residues. In nucleotides, the CDR3 is TGCGCCAGCAGCGCGACTGGAAACACCATATATTTT. This translates into CASSATGNTIYF.

On this clone: Other DNA sequences of this sample code for an identical CDR3. The chain links TRBV5-1 to TRBJ2-7; TRBD2 matches at 8 bases. There are 15 residues in the CDR3. With V trimmed by 0 bases and J by 3 bases, 5 bases remained unmatched. Looked up from germline, CDR1 is SGHRS and CDR2 is YFSETQ. The CDR3 here is CASSLDGGGIYEQYF. CDR3 sequence (DNA): TGCGCCAGCAGCTTGGACGGCGGGGGGATCTACGAGCAGTACTTC.

J is TRBJ2-7 and V is TRBV5-6, with D uncertain. This CDR3 spans 11 amino acids. Trimming cost V 4 bases and J 3 bases, with 5 bases left between them. Germline values: CDR1 SGHDT, CDR2 YYEEEE. CDR3 sequence reads: CASSRNYEQYF. CDR3 in DNA: TGTGCCAGCAGCCGTAACTACGAGCAGTACTTC.

The gene calls are TRBV5-1 and TRBJ2-5; TRBD2 matches 7 bases. V lost 3 bases, J lost 4 bases, and 6 bases stayed unmatched. The CDR3 totals 14 residues. Germline V gene sequence: CDR1 SGHRS, CDR2 YFSETQ. CDR3 amino acids: CASSSTGGGETQYF. The CDR3 DNA reads TGCGCCAGCAGCTCCACGGGGGGAGGAGAGACCCAGTACTTC.

The genes are TRBV13 and TRBJ2-1; D is perhaps TRBD2 (5 bases). Trimming took off 5 bases at V and 7 bases at J, with 6 bases between the two ends. The CDR3 runs to 11 residues. The germline gives CDR1 PRHDT, CDR2 FYEKMQ (reference sequence). The CDR3 sequence is CASSTRNEQFF. The CDR3 DNA reads TGTGCCAGCAGCACTAGGAATGAGCAGTTCTTC.

The chain carries TRBV6-5 and TRBJ2-7; D is perhaps TRBD2 (7 bases). The germline V and J ends were trimmed by 5 bases and 6 bases, with 17 bases remaining between them. CDR3 size: 14 residues. Looked up from germline, CDR1 is MNHEY and CDR2 is SVGAGI. The CDR3 DNA follows: TGTGCCAGCAGTCACAGGGAGGGGGGCGGCGAGCAGTACTTC. Translating gives CASSHREGGGEQYF.

The chain recombines TRBV19 with TRBJ1-6, with 9 nucleotides matching TRBD1. Germline V gene lookup returns CDR1 LNHDA and CDR2 SQIVND (reference sequence). The CDR3 length is 15 residues. V lost 6 bases to trimming and J lost 9 bases; unmatched junction nucleotides: 9. As DNA, the CDR3 is TGTGCCAGTAGCGTGGGAGGACAGGGGAGTTCACCCCTCCACTTT. The encoded protein is CASSVGGQGSSPLHF.

The chain joins TRBV18 to TRBJ1-1, with TRBD1 matching over 7 bases. Trimming cost V 5 bases and J 2 bases; bases outside gene matches: 2. CDR3 size: 13 residues. Germline lookup yields CDR1 KGHSH and CDR2 LQKENI. This chain's CDR3 is CASSGTANTEAFF. The CDR3 bases are TGTGCCAGCTCAGGGACAGCTAACACTGAAGCTTTCTTT.

The genes are TRBV4-3 and TRBJ2-5; D might be TRBD1 (5 bases). The CDR3 is 14 amino acids. Germline V lookup: CDR1 LGHNA, CDR2 YSLEER. With 0 bases removed from V and 5 bases from J, the gap between germline ends came to 10 bases. As DNA, the CDR3 is TGCGCCAGCAGCCAAGAACCAGGGTGGGAGACCCAGTACTTC. Translating it yields CASSQEPGWETQYF.

The chain uses TRBV11-3 and TRBJ1-2, with a weak D call TRBD1 (6 bases). Germline V gene sequence: CDR1 SGHNT, CDR2 YENEEA. The CDR3 totals 17 residues. V shed 2 bases and J shed 2 bases, with 18 bases lying between them. Here the CDR3 reads CASSLYEGGEENYGYTF. CDR3 bases: TGTGCCAGCAGCTTATATGAAGGGGGAGAAGAGAACTATGGCTACACCTTC.

This clone has just one count. The chain has TRBV30 and TRBJ2-3; 8 bases line up with TRBD1. The trim removed 4 bases at V and 11 bases at J, leaving 11 bases unmatched. Germline lookup yields CDR1 GTSNPN and CDR2 SVGIG (reference sequence). The CDR3 consists of 13 residues. CDR3 in amino acids: CAWKGQARNGQYF. CDR3 coding DNA: TGTGCCTGGAAGGGACAGGCCCGTAATGGGCAGTATTTT.